The present entry profiles one T cell receptor beta chain with its context. TCRdb re-called the 5' RACE reads through MiXCR, storing one row per CDR3 protein. The table lists 70,000 to 85,000 distinct CDR3 sequences, 12% of them singletons. This sample was included in a study of early T cells in non-severe SARS-CoV-2 infection. Germline CDR1 reads SQVTM; CDR2 reads ANQGSEA. CDR3 length: 12 residues. Trimming pared 7 bases from V and 7 bases from J, leaving 14 bases between. Sequenced input: whole blood. The sequence was collected from an adult who was a healthcare worker with PCR-confirmed SARS-CoV-2 infection or an uninfected control (not recorded which). This chain joins TRBV29-1 and TRBJ2-1, with a weak D call TRBD2 (7 bases). The CDR3 DNA reads as TGCAGCGGTGGGGGGGCCCAGAATGAGCAGTTCTTC. Protein: CSGGGAQNEQFF.